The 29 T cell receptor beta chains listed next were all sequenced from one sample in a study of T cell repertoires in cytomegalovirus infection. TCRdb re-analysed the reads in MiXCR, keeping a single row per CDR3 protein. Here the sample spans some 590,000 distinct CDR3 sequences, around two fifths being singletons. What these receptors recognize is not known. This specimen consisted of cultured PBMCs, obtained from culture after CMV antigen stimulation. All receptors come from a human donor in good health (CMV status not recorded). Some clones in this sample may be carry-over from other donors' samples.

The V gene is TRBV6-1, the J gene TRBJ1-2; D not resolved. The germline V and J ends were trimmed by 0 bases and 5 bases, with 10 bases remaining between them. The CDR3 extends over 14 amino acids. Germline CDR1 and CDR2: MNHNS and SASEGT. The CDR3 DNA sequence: TGTGCCAGCAGTGAAGCGCTTCGAGCTTATGGCTACACCTTC. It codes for CASSEALRAYGYTF.

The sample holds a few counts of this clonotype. DNA for the CDR3: TGTGCCAGCAGCTTCGCCGGGATGACACAAGAGACCCAGTACTTC. As protein: CASSFAGMTQETQYF. The V call is TRBV5-6, the J call TRBJ2-5, with a possible D match to TRBD2 (5 bases). Trimming took off 2 bases at V and 2 bases at J, with 13 bases between the two ends. The CDR3 spans 15 residues. Germline assignment: CDR1 SGHDT and CDR2 YYEEEE.

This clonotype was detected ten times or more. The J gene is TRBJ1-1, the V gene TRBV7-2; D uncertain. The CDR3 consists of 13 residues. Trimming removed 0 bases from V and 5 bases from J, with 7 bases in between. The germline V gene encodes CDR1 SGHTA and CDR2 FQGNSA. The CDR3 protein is CASSLAFETEAFF. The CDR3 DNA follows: TGTGCCAGCAGCTTAGCGTTCGAAACTGAAGCTTTCTTT. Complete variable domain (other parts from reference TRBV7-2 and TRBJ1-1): GAGVSQSPSNKVTEKGKDVELRCDPISGHTALYWYRQSLGQGLEFLIYFQGNSAPDKSGLPSDRFSAERTGGSVSTLTIQRTQQEDSAVYLCASSLAFETEAFFGQGTRLTVV.

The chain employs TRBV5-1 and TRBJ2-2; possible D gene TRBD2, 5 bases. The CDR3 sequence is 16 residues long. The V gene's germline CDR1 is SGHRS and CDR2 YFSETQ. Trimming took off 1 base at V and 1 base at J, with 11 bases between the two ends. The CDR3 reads CASSLISVMNTGELFF. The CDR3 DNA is TGCGCCAGCAGCTTGATTAGCGTAATGAACACCGGGGAGCTGTTTTTT.

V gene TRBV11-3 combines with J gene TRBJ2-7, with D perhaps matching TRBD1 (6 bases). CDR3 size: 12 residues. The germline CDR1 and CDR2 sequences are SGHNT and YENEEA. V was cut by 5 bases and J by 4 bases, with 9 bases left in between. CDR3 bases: TGTGCCAGCAGCATGGACAGATACGAGCAGTACTTC. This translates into CASSMDRYEQYF. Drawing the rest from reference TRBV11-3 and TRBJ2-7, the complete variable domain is EAGVVQSPRYKIIEKKQPVAFWCNPISGHNTLYWYLQNLGQGPELLIRYENEEAVDDSQLPKDRFSAERLKGVDSTLKIQPAELGDSAVYLCASSMDRYEQYFGPGTRLTVT.

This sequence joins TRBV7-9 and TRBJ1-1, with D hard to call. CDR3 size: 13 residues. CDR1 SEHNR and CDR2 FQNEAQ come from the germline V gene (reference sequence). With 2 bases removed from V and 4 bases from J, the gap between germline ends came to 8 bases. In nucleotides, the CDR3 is TGTGCCAGCAGCTTATATCAGGTCACTGAAGCTTTCTTT. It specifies CASSLYQVTEAFF.

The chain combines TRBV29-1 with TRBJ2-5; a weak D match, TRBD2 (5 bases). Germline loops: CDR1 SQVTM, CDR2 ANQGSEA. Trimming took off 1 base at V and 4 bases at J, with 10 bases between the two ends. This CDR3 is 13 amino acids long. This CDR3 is CSVEVEAGETQYF. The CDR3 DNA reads TGCAGCGTTGAAGTGGAGGCAGGAGAGACCCAGTACTTC. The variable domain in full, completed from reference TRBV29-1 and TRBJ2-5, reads SAVISQKPSRDICQRGTSLTIQCQVDSQVTMMFWYRQQPGQSLTLIATANQGSEATYESGFVIDKFPISRPNLTFSTLTVSNMSPEDSSIYLCSVEVEAGETQYFGPGTRLLVL.

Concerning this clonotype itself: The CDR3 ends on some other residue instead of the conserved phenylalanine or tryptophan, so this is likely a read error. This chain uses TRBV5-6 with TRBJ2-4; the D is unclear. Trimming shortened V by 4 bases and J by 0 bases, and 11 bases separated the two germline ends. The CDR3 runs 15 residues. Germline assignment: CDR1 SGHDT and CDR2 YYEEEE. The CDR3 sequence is CASSVRTLAKNIQYL. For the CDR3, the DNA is TGTGCCAGCAGCGTCCGGACGTTAGCCAAAAACATTCAGTACCTC.

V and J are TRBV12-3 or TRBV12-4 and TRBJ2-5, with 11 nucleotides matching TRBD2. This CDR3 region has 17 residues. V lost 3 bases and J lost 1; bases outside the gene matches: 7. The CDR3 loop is CASSFSWLAGGQETQYF. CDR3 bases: TGTGCCAGCAGTTTTTCGTGGCTAGCGGGAGGCCAAGAGACCCAGTACTTC.

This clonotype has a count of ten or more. In nucleotides, the CDR3 is TGTGCCAGCAGCTTAGCAGGGACTTCTAATGAGCAGTTCTTC. It codes for CASSLAGTSNEQFF. The chain joins TRBV7-2 to TRBJ2-1; perhaps TRBD2 as D (6 bases). Looked up from germline, CDR1 is SGHTA and CDR2 is FQGNSA. Trimming took 0 bases from V and 7 from J, leaving 10 bases between them. The CDR3 has 14 amino acids.

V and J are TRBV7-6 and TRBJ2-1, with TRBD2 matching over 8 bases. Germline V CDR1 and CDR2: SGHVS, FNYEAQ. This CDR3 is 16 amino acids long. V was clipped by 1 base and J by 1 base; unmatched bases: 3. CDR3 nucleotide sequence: TGTGCCAGCAGCTTAGTAGGCGGGGGGTCCTACAATGAGCAGTTCTTC. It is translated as CASSLVGGGSYNEQFF.

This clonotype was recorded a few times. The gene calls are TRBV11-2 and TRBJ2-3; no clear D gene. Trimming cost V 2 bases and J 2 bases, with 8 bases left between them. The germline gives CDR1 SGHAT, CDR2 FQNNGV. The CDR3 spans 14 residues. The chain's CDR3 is CASSLTQNTDTQYF. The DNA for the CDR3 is TGTGCCAGCAGCTTAACCCAGAACACAGATACGCAGTATTTT.

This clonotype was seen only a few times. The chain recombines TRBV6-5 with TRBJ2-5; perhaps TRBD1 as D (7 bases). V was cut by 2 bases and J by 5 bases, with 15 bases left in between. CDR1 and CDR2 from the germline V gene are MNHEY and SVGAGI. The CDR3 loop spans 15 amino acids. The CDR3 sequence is CASSYEEGAGETQYF. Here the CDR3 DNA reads TGTGCCAGCAGTTACGAGGAGGGGGCAGGTGAGACCCAGTACTTC.

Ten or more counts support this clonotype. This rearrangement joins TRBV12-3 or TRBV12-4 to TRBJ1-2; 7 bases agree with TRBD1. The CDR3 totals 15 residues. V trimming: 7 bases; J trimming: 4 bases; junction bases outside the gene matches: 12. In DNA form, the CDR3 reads TGTGCCAGCAACTCTCCGGGACAGTTGCTCTATGGCTACACCTTC. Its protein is CASNSPGQLLYGYTF.

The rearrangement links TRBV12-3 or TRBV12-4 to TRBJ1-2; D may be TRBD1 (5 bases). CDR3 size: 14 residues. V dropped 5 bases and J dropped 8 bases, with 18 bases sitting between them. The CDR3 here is CASSHRRALGGYTF. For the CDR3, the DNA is TGTGCCAGCAGTCACAGGCGTGCATTGGGAGGCTACACCTTC.

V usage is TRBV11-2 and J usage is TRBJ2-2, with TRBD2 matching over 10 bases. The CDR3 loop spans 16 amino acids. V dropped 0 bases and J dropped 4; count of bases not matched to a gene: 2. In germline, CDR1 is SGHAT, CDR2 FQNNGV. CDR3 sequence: CASSLDPSGSTGELFF. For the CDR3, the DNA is TGTGCCAGCAGCTTAGACCCTAGCGGGAGCACCGGGGAGCTGTTTTTT.

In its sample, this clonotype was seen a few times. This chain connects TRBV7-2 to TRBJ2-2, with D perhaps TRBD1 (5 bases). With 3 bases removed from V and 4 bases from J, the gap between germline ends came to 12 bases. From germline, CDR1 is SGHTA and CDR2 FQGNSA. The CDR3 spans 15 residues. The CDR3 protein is CASSFTGRGTGELFF. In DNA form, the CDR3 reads TGTGCCAGCAGCTTTACAGGCCGAGGCACCGGGGAGCTGTTTTTT.

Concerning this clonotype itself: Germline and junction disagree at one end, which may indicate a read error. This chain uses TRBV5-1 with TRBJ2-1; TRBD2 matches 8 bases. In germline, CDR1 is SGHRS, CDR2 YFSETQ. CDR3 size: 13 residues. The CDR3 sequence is CASSLGTGGTMIF. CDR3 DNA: TGCGCCAGCAGCTTGGGAACGGGGGGGACAATGATCTTC.

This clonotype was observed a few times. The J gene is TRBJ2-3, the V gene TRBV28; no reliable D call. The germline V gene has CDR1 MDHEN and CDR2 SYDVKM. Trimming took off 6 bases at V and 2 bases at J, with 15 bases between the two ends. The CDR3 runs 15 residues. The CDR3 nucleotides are TGTGCCAGCAGCCCCACCTGGATATACACAGATACGCAGTATTTT. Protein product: CASSPTWIYTDTQYF.

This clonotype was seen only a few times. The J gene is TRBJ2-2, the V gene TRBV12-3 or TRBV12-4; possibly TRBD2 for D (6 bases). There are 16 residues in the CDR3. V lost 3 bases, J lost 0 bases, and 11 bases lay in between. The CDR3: CASSLGRGTNTGELFF. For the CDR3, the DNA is TGTGCCAGCAGTTTGGGCCGGGGGACGAACACCGGGGAGCTGTTTTTT.

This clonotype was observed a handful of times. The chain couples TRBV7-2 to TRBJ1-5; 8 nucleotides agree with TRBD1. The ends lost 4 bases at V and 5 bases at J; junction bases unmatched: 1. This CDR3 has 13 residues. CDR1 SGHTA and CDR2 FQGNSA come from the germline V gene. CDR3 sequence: CASSSGGDQPQHF. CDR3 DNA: TGTGCCAGCAGCTCAGGGGGCGATCAGCCCCAGCATTTT.

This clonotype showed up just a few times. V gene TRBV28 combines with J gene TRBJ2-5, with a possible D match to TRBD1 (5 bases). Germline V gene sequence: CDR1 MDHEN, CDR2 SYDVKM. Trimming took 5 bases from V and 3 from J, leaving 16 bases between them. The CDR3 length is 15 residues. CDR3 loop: CASSLLRAGKETQYF. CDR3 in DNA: TGTGCCAGCAGTCTCCTCCGGGCAGGGAAAGAGACCCAGTACTTC.

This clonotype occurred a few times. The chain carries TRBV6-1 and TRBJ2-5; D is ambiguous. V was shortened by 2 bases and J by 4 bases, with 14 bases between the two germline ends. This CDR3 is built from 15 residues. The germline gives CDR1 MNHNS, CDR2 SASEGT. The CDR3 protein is CASSESLSPSETQYF. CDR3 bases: TGTGCCAGCAGTGAATCACTGTCCCCGTCAGAGACCCAGTACTTC.

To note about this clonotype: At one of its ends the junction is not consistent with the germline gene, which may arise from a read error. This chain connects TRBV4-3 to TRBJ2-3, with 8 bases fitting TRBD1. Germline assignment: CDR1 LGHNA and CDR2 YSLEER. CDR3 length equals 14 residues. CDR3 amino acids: CASSQTGGADTQNF. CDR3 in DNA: TGCGCCAGCAGCCAAACAGGGGGTGCAGATACGCAGAATTTT.

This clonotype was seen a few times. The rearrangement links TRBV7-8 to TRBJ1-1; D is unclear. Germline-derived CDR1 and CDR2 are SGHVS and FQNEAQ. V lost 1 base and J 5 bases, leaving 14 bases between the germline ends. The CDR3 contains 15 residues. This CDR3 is CASSLEGLAVTEAFF. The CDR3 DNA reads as TGTGCCAGCAGCTTAGAAGGACTCGCGGTAACTGAAGCTTTCTTT.

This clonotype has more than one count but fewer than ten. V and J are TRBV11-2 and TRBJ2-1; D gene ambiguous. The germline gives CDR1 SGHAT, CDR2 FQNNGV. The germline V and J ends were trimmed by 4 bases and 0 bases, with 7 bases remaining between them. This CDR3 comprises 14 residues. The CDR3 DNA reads TGTGCCAGCAGCTCCAGCAGCTCCTACAATGAGCAGTTCTTC. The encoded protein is CASSSSSSYNEQFF.

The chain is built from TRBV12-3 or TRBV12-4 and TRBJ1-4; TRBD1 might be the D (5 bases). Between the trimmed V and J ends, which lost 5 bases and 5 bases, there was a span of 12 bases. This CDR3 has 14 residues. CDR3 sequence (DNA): TGTGCCAGCAGTATCCGGGACCTAAATGAAAAACTGTTTTTT. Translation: CASSIRDLNEKLFF.

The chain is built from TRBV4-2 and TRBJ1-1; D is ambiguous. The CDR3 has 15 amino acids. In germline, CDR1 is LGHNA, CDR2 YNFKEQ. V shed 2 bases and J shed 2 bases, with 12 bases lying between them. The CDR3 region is CASSQTPGRNTEAFF. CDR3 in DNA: TGTGCCAGCAGCCAAACTCCGGGCCGCAACACTGAAGCTTTCTTT.

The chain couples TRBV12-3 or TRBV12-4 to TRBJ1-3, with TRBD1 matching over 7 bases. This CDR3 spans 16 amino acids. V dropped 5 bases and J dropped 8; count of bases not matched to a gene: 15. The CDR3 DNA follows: TGTGCCAGCAGTCCGTACCTCCCAGGGGGACAAGACACCATATATTTT. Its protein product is CASSPYLPGGQDTIYF.